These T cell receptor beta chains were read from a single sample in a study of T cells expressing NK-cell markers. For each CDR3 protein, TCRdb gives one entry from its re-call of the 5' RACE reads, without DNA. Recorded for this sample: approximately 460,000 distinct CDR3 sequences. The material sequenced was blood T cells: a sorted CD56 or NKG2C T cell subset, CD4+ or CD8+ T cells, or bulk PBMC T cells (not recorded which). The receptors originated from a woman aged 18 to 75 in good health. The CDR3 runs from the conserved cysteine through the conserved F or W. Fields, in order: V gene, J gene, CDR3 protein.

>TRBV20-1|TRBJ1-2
CSARDTGQGTGGWYGYTF
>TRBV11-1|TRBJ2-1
CASSFRVGRVSYNEQFF
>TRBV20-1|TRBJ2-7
CSASDTNEQYF
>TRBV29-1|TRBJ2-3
CSVATGTGEDTQYF
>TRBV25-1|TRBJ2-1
CASSEIGGPPEQFF
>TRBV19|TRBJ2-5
CASSIDLETGGQETQYF
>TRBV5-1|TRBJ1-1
CASSYGGGGANTEAFF
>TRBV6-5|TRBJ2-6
CASSYNPGPLSGANVLTF
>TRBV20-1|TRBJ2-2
CSARRSTLITGELFF
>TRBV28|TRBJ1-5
CASSFSQYSNQPQHF
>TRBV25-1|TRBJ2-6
CASSATGTGANVLTF
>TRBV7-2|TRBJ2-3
CASSLVIGGMGTDTQYF
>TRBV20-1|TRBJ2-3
CSARVASGRSWTDTQYF
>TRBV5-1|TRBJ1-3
CASSFQSGSGNTIYF
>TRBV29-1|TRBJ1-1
CSVSQGARTEAFF
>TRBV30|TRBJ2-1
CAWVLAGRYNEQFF
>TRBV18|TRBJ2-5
CASSPRPSGGYQETQYF
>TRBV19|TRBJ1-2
CASSTRDRVLTGYTF
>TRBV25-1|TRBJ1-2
CASSERRDDYGYTF
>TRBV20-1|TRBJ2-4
CKTGEENIQYF
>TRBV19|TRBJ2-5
CASGDREYQETQYF
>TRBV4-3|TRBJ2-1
CASSRDSDNEQFF
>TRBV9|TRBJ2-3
CASSVSGSELDTQYF
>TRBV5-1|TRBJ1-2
CASSLAAAGPQDGYTF
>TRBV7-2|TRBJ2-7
CASSLPSTEQYF
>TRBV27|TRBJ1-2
CASSLDRDPFDYTF
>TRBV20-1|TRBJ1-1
CSARRGRGARHTEAFF
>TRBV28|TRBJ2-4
CASSLDRGENIQYF
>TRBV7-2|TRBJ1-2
CASSPGAGDYGYTF
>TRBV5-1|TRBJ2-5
CASSLVSGAAEETQYF
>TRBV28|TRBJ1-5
CASRPAGTGGWNQPQHF
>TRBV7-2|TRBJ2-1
CASGLQGQGYNEQFF
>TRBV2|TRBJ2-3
CASLRAGGFWYTQYF
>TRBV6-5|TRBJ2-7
CASSYSSGIAGPYEQYF
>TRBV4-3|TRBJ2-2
CASSQTTAANTGELFF
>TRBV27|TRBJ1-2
CASSPSQGPNYGYTF
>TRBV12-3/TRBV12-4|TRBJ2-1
CASSPPSGRWDEQFF
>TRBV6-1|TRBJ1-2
CASSARGGGGDQHTF
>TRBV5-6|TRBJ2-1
CASSLRPPSEQFF
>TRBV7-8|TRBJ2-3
CASSLGLVPDTQYF
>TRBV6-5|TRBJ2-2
CASSYSNGATGELFF
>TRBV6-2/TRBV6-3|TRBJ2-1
CASSYPLMRCEQFF
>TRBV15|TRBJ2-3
CATSRDKGIAGARDTQYF
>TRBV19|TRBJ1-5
CASSPGARRGLDQPQHF